The rows below give T cell receptor beta chains drawn from one sample of a study of blood T cell repertoires in COVID-19. The protocol was immunoSEQ multiplex PCR, while the TCRdb copy is restricted to in-frame clones and leaves out a portion. The profile shows roughly 140,000 clones, about 84% of them singletons. The sample was peripheral blood. These receptors came from a woman aged 80 or over in a cohort sampled during active or convalescent COVID-19. CDR3s include the opening cysteine and the closing phenylalanine or tryptophan. Each record gives: D gene, J gene, clone size, V gene, CDR3 protein, CDR3 DNA. A D gene is named only where the DNA matches it firmly. The size entry is marked missing in some rows and otherwise reads once, few, many or a size class.

>-|TRBJ1-1|-|TRBV5-1
CATSKGGVGNTEAFF
TGCGCCACCTCAAAGGGAGGGGTGGGGAACACTGAAGCTTTCTTT
>-|TRBJ1-3|-|TRBV30
CAWSTYRVGGNTIYF
TGTGCCTGGAGTACCTACAGGGTTGGTGGAAACACCATATATTTT
>TRBD1|TRBJ1-1|once|TRBV28
CASRTGGRLNTEAFF
TGTGCCAGCCGGACAGGGGGACGACTGAACACTGAAGCTTTCTTT
>-|TRBJ1-2|once|TRBV30
CAWRGGAGGYTF
TGTGCCTGGAGAGGGGGGGCAGGGGGCTACACCTTC
>-|TRBJ1-5|-|TRBV19
CASSIQDISNQPQHF
TGTGCCAGTAGTATACAGGACATTAGCAATCAGCCCCAGCATTTT
>TRBD2|TRBJ2-3|-|TRBV5-1
CASSAGAGGPTDTQYF
TGCGCCAGCTCAGCTGGGGCGGGGGGGCCGACAGATACGCAGTATTTT
>-|TRBJ2-5|once|TRBV5-1
CASSLLQEGTQYF
TGCGCCAGCAGCTTACTACAGGAGGGGACCCAGTACTTC
>-|TRBJ1-2|-|TRBV24-1
CATSEAGEGYTF
TGTGCCACCAGTGAGGCAGGGGAAGGCTACACCTTC
>TRBD1|TRBJ2-5|-|TRBV29-1
CSAATPPGQGDQYF
TGCAGCGCAGCCACACCGCCGGGACAGGGGGACCAGTACTTC
>TRBD2|TRBJ2-5|-|TRBV2
CANPYLGGQETQYF
TGTGCCAACCCCTATCTGGGGGGGCAAGAGACCCAGTACTTC
>-|TRBJ1-1|-|TRBV2
CASTTLSGNTEAFF
TGTGCCAGCACCACCCTCTCGGGGAACACTGAAGCTTTCTTT
>TRBD1|TRBJ1-5|-|TRBV19
CASSTGTGLAPQHF
TGTGCCAGTAGCACCGGGACAGGGTTGGCGCCCCAGCATTTT
>TRBD1|TRBJ2-1|-|TRBV5-5
CASSLGQGIYNEQFF
TGTGCCAGCAGCTTGGGACAGGGAATCTACAATGAGCAGTTCTTC
>TRBD1|TRBJ1-1|-|TRBV4-1
CASSPRDRGLNTEAFF
TGCGCCAGCAGCCCCCGGGACAGGGGATTGAACACTGAAGCTTTCTTT
>TRBD1|TRBJ1-6|-|TRBV7-2
CASRYLRGQYLNSPLHF
TGTGCCAGCCGCTACCTCCGGGGACAGTATCTCAATTCACCCCTCCACTTT
>-|TRBJ1-5|-|TRBV19
CASSIYRDTYNQPQHF
TGTGCCAGTAGTATTTATCGGGACACCTACAATCAGCCCCAGCATTTT
>-|TRBJ2-2|-|TRBV19
CASNNRETGELFF
TGTGCCAGTAATAATAGGGAGACCGGGGAGCTGTTTTTT
>TRBD2|TRBJ2-1|-|TRBV11-2
CASSLVAGGSNEQFF
TGTGCCAGCAGCTTAGTAGCGGGGGGATCCAATGAGCAGTTCTTC
>TRBD1|TRBJ1-6|-|TRBV12-5
CASGRTGNSPLHF
TGTGCTAGTGGACGGACAGGGAATTCACCCCTCCACTTT
>TRBD2|TRBJ2-7|-|TRBV7-2
CASSLGLAGGSEQYF
TGTGCCAGCAGCTTAGGGCTAGCGGGGGGGTCCGAGCAGTACTTC
>TRBD2|TRBJ2-5|-|TRBV10-3
CAISESCSGGYQETQYF
TGTGCCATCAGTGAGTCATGCAGCGGGGGGTACCAAGAGACCCAGTACTTC
>-|TRBJ2-3|-|TRBV18
CASSPQAGRTDTQYF
TGTGCCAGCTCACCACAGGCAGGGCGAACAGATACGCAGTATTTT
>-|TRBJ2-3|-|TRBV6-6
CASSTPGSADTQYF
TGTGCCAGCAGTACCCCGGGGTCGGCAGATACGCAGTATTTT
>TRBD1|TRBJ2-7|few|TRBV5-1
CASSLGGTGYYEQYF
TGCGCCAGCAGCTTGGGTGGGACAGGGTACTACGAGCAGTACTTC
>TRBD2|TRBJ2-7|-|TRBV5-5
CASSMELAVGSYEQYF
TGTGCCAGCAGTATGGAACTAGCGGTGGGCTCCTACGAGCAGTACTTC
>-|TRBJ1-6|-|TRBV19
CASSTTHGTLNSPLHF
TGTGCCAGTAGTACCACCCACGGGACTCTTAATTCACCCCTCCACTTT
>-|TRBJ1-2|-|TRBV24-1
CATRARGYNGYTF
TGTGCCACCAGGGCCCGGGGGTACAATGGCTACACCTTC
>TRBD2|TRBJ2-3|-|TRBV6-5
CASSYSGGRGTDTQYF
TGTGCCAGCAGTTACAGCGGGGGGCGGGGCACAGATACGCAGTATTTT
>-|TRBJ2-1|-|TRBV6-5
CASTRFDSYNEQFF
TGTGCCAGCACCAGGTTTGACTCCTACAATGAGCAGTTCTTC
>-|TRBJ1-6|-|TRBV7-2
CASSLVRSYNSPLHF
TGTGCCAGCAGCCTAGTCCGTTCCTATAATTCACCCCTCCACTTT
>TRBD2|TRBJ2-7|-|TRBV9
CASSVGEGLVYF
TGTGCCAGCAGCGTAGGGGAGGGGTTGGTGTACTTC
>-|TRBJ1-1|once|TRBV5-3
CATEAGGDGMQMNTEAFF
TGTGCCACTGAGGCGGGGGGCGATGGGATGCAGATGAACACTGAAGCTTTCTTT
>-|TRBJ1-1|-|TRBV3-1/TRBV3-2
CASSQGIRGTEAFF
TGTGCCAGCAGCCAAGGAATCAGGGGTACTGAAGCTTTCTTT
>-|TRBJ1-4|-|TRBV5-1
CASSLAGANEKLFF
TGCGCCAGCAGCTTGGCGGGGGCTAATGAAAAACTGTTTTTT
>TRBD2|TRBJ2-3|-|TRBV30
CAWSGGGGADTQYF
TGTGCCTGGAGTGGTGGGGGGGGTGCAGATACGCAGTATTTT
>-|TRBJ1-6|-|TRBV7-2
CASSLPGTPLHF
TGTGCCAGCAGCTTACCGGGGACACCCCTCCACTTT
>TRBD2|TRBJ2-5|-|TRBV2
CASRLAGGLEYF
TGTGCCAGCCGGCTAGCGGGGGGCCTAGAGTACTTC
>TRBD2|TRBJ2-6|-|TRBV5-1
CASSLTGGSSGANVLTF
TGCGCCAGCAGCTTGACGGGGGGGTCCTCTGGGGCCAACGTCCTGACTTTC
>-|TRBJ1-2|-|TRBV11-2
CASSPGNGGYGYTF
TGTGCCAGCAGCCCTGGAAATGGAGGCTATGGCTACACCTTC
>TRBD1|TRBJ1-4|-|TRBV5-1
CASSLSTGGEKLFF
TGCGCCAGCAGCTTGTCGACAGGGGGTGAAAAACTGTTTTTT
>-|TRBJ1-1|-|TRBV7-9
CASSLLGGTEAFF
TGTGCCAGCAGTTTGTTAGGGGGTACTGAAGCTTTCTTT
>-|TRBJ2-2|once|TRBV28
CASTASQGIAGELFF
TGTGCCAGCACTGCGTCCCAGGGTATTGCCGGGGAGCTGTTTTTT
>TRBD2|TRBJ2-5|-|TRBV14
CASSQQRGVMETQYF
TGTGCCAGCAGCCAACAGCGGGGGGTTATGGAGACCCAGTACTTC
>-|TRBJ1-1|-|TRBV18
CASSPIQGWLDTEAFF
TGTGCCAGCTCACCAATACAGGGCTGGCTGGACACTGAAGCTTTCTTT
>TRBD1|TRBJ1-4|-|TRBV5-1
CASSYQGVGTEKLFF
TGCGCCAGCAGCTACCAGGGGGTTGGGACTGAAAAACTGTTTTTT
>-|TRBJ2-5|-|TRBV7-7
CATTKSQVAQETQYF
TGTGCCACCACAAAATCACAGGTGGCCCAAGAGACCCAGTACTTC
>-|TRBJ1-3|few|TRBV4-1
CASSPSARENTIYF
TGCGCCAGCAGTCCCTCTGCCCGCGAAAACACCATATATTTT
>-|TRBJ2-7|-|TRBV18
CASSPPVRDSYEQYF
TGTGCCAGCTCACCACCGGTCCGGGATTCCTACGAGCAGTACTTC
>-|TRBJ2-5|-|TRBV6-5
CASRLTGAQETQYF
TGTGCCAGCAGGTTGACAGGAGCCCAAGAGACCCAGTACTTC
>TRBD1|TRBJ1-5|-|TRBV4-1
CASSLLQGGTDQPQHF
TGCGCCAGCAGCCTCCTACAGGGGGGTACTGATCAGCCCCAGCATTTT
>TRBD1|TRBJ1-2|-|TRBV19
CASSIAGTAGFSYYGYTF
TGTGCCAGTAGTATAGCCGGGACAGCTGGATTTTCATACTATGGCTACACCTTC
>TRBD1|TRBJ1-5|-|TRBV10-3
CAISESARGSVSNQPQHF
TGTGCCATCAGTGAGTCGGCCAGGGGGTCAGTGAGCAATCAGCCCCAGCATTTT
>-|TRBJ1-1|few|TRBV5-1
CASSPNREGGTEAFF
TGCGCCAGCAGCCCGAACAGGGAGGGAGGCACTGAAGCTTTCTTT
>-|TRBJ2-3|-|TRBV19
CASSIYLTDTQYF
TGTGCCAGTAGTATTTATCTCACAGATACGCAGTATTTT
>TRBD1|TRBJ2-3|-|TRBV7-9
CASSLGLTGTTDTQYF
TGTGCCAGCAGCTTAGGACTGACAGGGACAACAGATACGCAGTATTTT
>-|TRBJ1-3|once|TRBV28
CASSSRDMYSGNTIYF
TGTGCCAGCAGTTCGAGGGACATGTACTCTGGAAACACCATATATTTT
>TRBD1|TRBJ1-5|once|TRBV19
CASSDRGGNQPQHF
TGTGCCAGTAGTGACAGGGGGGGCAATCAGCCCCAGCATTTT